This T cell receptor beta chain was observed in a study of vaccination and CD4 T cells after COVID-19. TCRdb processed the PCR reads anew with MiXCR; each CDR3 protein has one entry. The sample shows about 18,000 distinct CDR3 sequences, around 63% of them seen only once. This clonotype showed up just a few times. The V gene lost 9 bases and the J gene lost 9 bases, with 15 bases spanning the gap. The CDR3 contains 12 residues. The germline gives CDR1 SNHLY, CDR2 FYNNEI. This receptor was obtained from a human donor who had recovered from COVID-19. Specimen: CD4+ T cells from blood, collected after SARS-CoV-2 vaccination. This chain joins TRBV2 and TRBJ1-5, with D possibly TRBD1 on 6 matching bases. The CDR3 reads CASATGGWPQHF. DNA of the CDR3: TGTGCCAGTGCTACCGGGGGCTGGCCCCAGCATTTT.